The rows below give T cell receptor beta chains drawn from one sample of a study of molecular identifiers for immune sequencing clone quantification. TCRdb redid the calling of the PCR reads with MiXCR, one entry per CDR3 protein. Of 70,000 to 95,000 distinct CDR3 sequences listed, roughly 19% are singletons. Sequencing input: naive CD8+ T cells from blood, with Jurkat cell RNA spiked in. The origin of the receptors is a human donor in good health. Some libraries in this study had Jurkat cell RNA spiked in. Each CDR3 is given with its conserved first and last residue. The D gene is left open where the match is weak. A clone size is listed for some rows: how often the clone was seen (once, few, many), or a class if it is expanded.

D gene	clone size	V gene	J gene	CDR3 DNA	CDR3 protein
TRBD1	few	TRBV12-3/TRBV12-4	TRBJ2-1	TGTGCCAGCATTAACGACAGGGACGCCTGGAACAATGAGCAGTTCTTC	CASINDRDAWNNEQFF
TRBD1	many	TRBV7-9	TRBJ2-5	TGTGCCAGCAGCTTAGCGTGGCACCAGGGGGCTGGCGAGCAAGAGACCCAGTACTTC	CASSLAWHQGAGEQETQYF
-	few	TRBV27	TRBJ2-3	TGTGCCAGCAGTCTTTTACAGGGCCGGGGCACAGATACGCAGTATTTT	CASSLLQGRGTDTQYF
-	few	TRBV25-1	TRBJ2-2	TGTGCCAGCAGCTCAGGGCACCCCGGGGAGCTGTTTTTT	CASSSGHPGELFF
-	many	TRBV5-4	TRBJ2-7	TGTGCCAGCAGCTTGCCGGGCTACGAGCAGTACTTC	CASSLPGYEQYF
TRBD2	many	TRBV19	TRBJ2-1	TGTGCCAGTAGTACGGAACTAGCGGGAGCGAATGAGCAGTTCTTC	CASSTELAGANEQFF
-	many	TRBV4-1	TRBJ2-1	TGCGCCAGCAGCACCTCGGGGGGACAGGCATTGTCCAATGAGCAGTTCTTC	CASSTSGGQALSNEQFF
-	many	TRBV29-1	TRBJ1-1	TGCAGCGTTGAGTTGGGTTCTCAGATGAACACTGAAGCTTTCTTT	CSVELGSQMNTEAFF
TRBD1	many	TRBV4-1	TRBJ2-7	TGCGCCAGCAGCCAACGGACAGGGGTGGAATCCGAGCAGTACTTC	CASSQRTGVESEQYF
-	many	TRBV13	TRBJ2-5	TGTGCCAGCAGCTCAGGGACCCAGCAAGAGACCCAGTACTTC	CASSSGTQQETQYF
-	-	TRBV27	TRBJ2-7	TGTGCCAGCAGCCATTTTCCTTACGAGCAGTACTTC	CASSHFPYEQYF
TRBD1	many	TRBV7-9	TRBJ1-1	TGTGCCAGCAGCGAGGGGACAGGCCTCATGAACACTGAAGCTTTCTTT	CASSEGTGLMNTEAFF
TRBD2	few	TRBV7-6	TRBJ2-3	TGTGCCAGCAGCTTGGGCGGGGGTGCAGATACGCAGTATTTT	CASSLGGGADTQYF
-	many	TRBV3-1	TRBJ2-7	TGTGCCAGCAGCCAAGTGGAAGGGGCTGCCTACGAGCAGTACTTC	CASSQVEGAAYEQYF
TRBD1	many	TRBV5-6	TRBJ2-3	TGTGCCAGCAGTCCGGGACAGGGGGCTACAGATACGCAGTATTTT	CASSPGQGATDTQYF
-	many	TRBV28	TRBJ2-5	TGTGCCAGCAGTTCCCTCTTCGGGTACCAAGAGACCCAGTACTTC	CASSSLFGYQETQYF
TRBD2	many	TRBV7-9	TRBJ2-2	TGTGCCAGCAGCCCCGGGACTAGCGGGAGAGCATCGAACACCGGGGAGCTGTTTTTT	CASSPGTSGRASNTGELFF
-	many	TRBV29-1	TRBJ2-7	TGCAGCGTTGAATCCAGGGAGGACGAGCAGTACTTC	CSVESREDEQYF
-	many	TRBV28	TRBJ2-7	TGTGCCAGCACCCTACACAGGGGAGGGTACTACGAGCAGTACTTC	CASTLHRGGYYEQYF
TRBD1	many	TRBV5-1	TRBJ2-5	TGCGCCAGCAGAGGCAGGGGGCAAGAGACCCAGTACTTC	CASRGRGQETQYF
TRBD2	few	TRBV19	TRBJ2-7	TGTGCCAGTAGTATGCGTCTAGCGGGAGTGGTAAACGAGCAGTACTTC	CASSMRLAGVVNEQYF
-	many	TRBV7-9	TRBJ1-4	TGTGCCAGCAGCACCTACATAACAGGGAACGAAAAACTGTTTTTT	CASSTYITGNEKLFF
TRBD2	many	TRBV27	TRBJ2-1	TGTGCCAGCAGTTTAATGGCTAGCGGGGGAGACAATGAGCAGTTCTTC	CASSLMASGGDNEQFF
-	-	TRBV6-2/TRBV6-3	TRBJ1-1	TGTGCCAGCAGTAGGACAGTAGTGAACACTGAAGCTTTCTTT	CASSRTVVNTEAFF
-	many	TRBV7-9	TRBJ2-3	TGTGCCAGCAGCCCACCGACGGGGCCCCGGATAGATACGCAGTATTTT	CASSPPTGPRIDTQYF
-	-	TRBV5-6	TRBJ2-7	TGTGCCGGCAGCTTGAAGTCTGCTGGCGGGAACTACGAGCAGTACTTC	CAGSLKSAGGNYEQYF
-	many	TRBV20-1	TRBJ2-5	TGCAGTGCTCGGAGGAGGCCGGTCCAAGAGACCCAGTACTTC	CSARRRPVQETQYF
-	many	TRBV7-2	TRBJ2-1	TGTGCCAGCAGCATTGATGTTAGCTCCTACAATGAGCAGTTCTTC	CASSIDVSSYNEQFF
-	many	TRBV2	TRBJ2-7	TGTGCCAGCAGTGAAGAGGTTAGCCCGAGCTACGAGCAGTACTTC	CASSEEVSPSYEQYF
-	many	TRBV30	TRBJ1-1	TGTGCCTGGATTTCCGCGAGGGGGGGCACTGAAGCTTTCTTT	CAWISARGGTEAFF
-	many	TRBV6-1	TRBJ1-5	TGTGCCAGCAGTGAAGATATAAGGGTTGCCAATCAGCCCCAGCATTTT	CASSEDIRVANQPQHF
-	many	TRBV29-1	TRBJ2-6	TGCAGCGTTGAGTCCTACGGGGCCAACGTCCTGACTTTC	CSVESYGANVLTF
TRBD2	many	TRBV13	TRBJ2-1	TGTGCCAGCAGCTTAGTAGAAGGGACTAGCGGCAGCTCCTACAATGAGCAGTTCTTC	CASSLVEGTSGSSYNEQFF
TRBD1	many	TRBV20-1	TRBJ1-1	TGCAGTGCTAGTGAAGACAGGGGGCGCTGGGCTGAAGCTTTCTTT	CSASEDRGRWAEAFF
-	many	TRBV19	TRBJ2-6	TGTGCCAGTAGTATAGGGACAGCTGGGGCCAACGTCCTGACTTTC	CASSIGTAGANVLTF
-	many	TRBV7-2	TRBJ1-1	TGTGCCAGCAGCTTATTGGGCGGGGCCTTCAACACTGAAGCTTTCTTT	CASSLLGGAFNTEAFF
-	many	TRBV5-6	TRBJ2-3	TGTGCCAGCAGCTTGTCGGACACAGATACGCAGTATTTT	CASSLSDTDTQYF
-	many	TRBV2	TRBJ1-5	TGTGCCAGCAGTGAAAGCCGGACGGGTCAGCCCCAGCATTTT	CASSESRTGQPQHF
TRBD2	-	TRBV7-2	TRBJ2-3	TGTGCCAGCAGCTTAATTCTAGCGGACACAGATACGCAGTATTTT	CASSLILADTDTQYF
TRBD2	many	TRBV27	TRBJ2-1	TGTGCCAGCAGTTTTATTGGGACAGGGTGGACTAGCGGGAGGGTCACTGAGCAGTTCTTC	CASSFIGTGWTSGRVTEQFF
-	-	TRBV6-2/TRBV6-3	TRBJ2-1	TGTGCCAGCAGTTACCTCGTTTTTTCAGGGGATGGAGGTGAGCAGTTCTTC	CASSYLVFSGDGGEQFF
-	few	TRBV12-3/TRBV12-4	TRBJ2-5	TGTGCCAGCAGTGCCGGTCTGTACCAAGAGACCCAGTACTTC	CASSAGLYQETQYF
TRBD2	few	TRBV6-2/TRBV6-3	TRBJ2-4	TGTGCCGCGAAGAATCCTGGGACTAGCGGGAGCGGGCCAGCCAAAAATATTCAGTACTTC	CAAKNPGTSGSGPAKNIQYF
-	many	TRBV7-6	TRBJ2-4	TGTGCCAGCAGCTTAGGCGGCGGAAAAAACATTCAGTACTTC	CASSLGGGKNIQYF
-	many	TRBV9	TRBJ2-3	TGTGCCAGCAGTCAAGATGGTTTCTCCCCCGCGCAGTATTTT	CASSQDGFSPAQYF
TRBD1	many	TRBV7-2	TRBJ2-7	TGTGCCAGCAGCTTAGCCCGGACAGGGGGCGACGAGCAGTACTTC	CASSLARTGGDEQYF
TRBD2	many	TRBV25-1	TRBJ2-7	TGTGCCTCAGCGGCGGGGGGCACGCTAGCCTCCTACGAGCAGTACTTC	CASAAGGTLASYEQYF
-	few	TRBV12-3/TRBV12-4	TRBJ1-2	TGTGCCAGCAGACTTTGGTCGGACGGCCCTCCCGGCTACACCTTC	CASRLWSDGPPGYTF
-	many	TRBV20-1	TRBJ2-7	TGCAGTGCTAGGACAGCCTACGAGCAGTACTTC	CSARTAYEQYF
-	many	TRBV12-3/TRBV12-4	TRBJ2-3	TGTGCCAGCAACACTAGCTGTCCCACAGATACGCAGTATTTT	CASNTSCPTDTQYF
-	many	TRBV4-3	TRBJ2-3	TGCGCCAGCAGCCAAGAAACGGGAGTTACAGATACGCAGTATTTT	CASSQETGVTDTQYF
TRBD1	many	TRBV5-1	TRBJ2-3	TGCGCCAGCAGTGGTGAGAGCTCCGGGACAGGGTTTGTTGGTACGCAGTATTTT	CASSGESSGTGFVGTQYF
-	many	TRBV19	TRBJ1-1	TGTGCCAGTAGTATATTACAGGACATGAACACTGAAGCTTTCTTT	CASSILQDMNTEAFF
-	many	TRBV29-1	TRBJ2-7	TGCAGCGTTGAACAGGGGGGATACGAGCAGTACTTC	CSVEQGGYEQYF
TRBD1	many	TRBV7-9	TRBJ1-3	TGTGCCAGCAGCTTAGGACAGGGGACTGCTAACACCATATATTTT	CASSLGQGTANTIYF
TRBD1	many	TRBV12-5	TRBJ1-5	TGTGCTAGTGGGCTGACAGGGGGACAAGGCAATCAGCCCCAGCATTTT	CASGLTGGQGNQPQHF